This entry lists 29 T cell receptor beta chains sequenced from one sample in a study of identical twins. From the 5' RACE reads, TCRdb called clonotypes with MiXCR, one entry per CDR3 protein. This sample has 700,000 or so distinct CDR3 sequences; around 8.6% occur once, and the top ten carry 0.98%. The same data also went into a second study, on yellow fever vaccine responses in identical twins.

Sequencing was performed on PBMCs. The receptors here all came from a woman in her late teens or twenties in good health.

This clonotype was detected ten times or more. The chain recombines TRBV12-3 or TRBV12-4 with TRBJ1-1; TRBD1 agrees at 8 bases. J lost 1 base, V lost 6 bases, and 1 base had no gene match. The CDR3 has 13 residues. The CDR3 DNA is TGTGCCAGCAGGGGGACAGGGAACACTGAAGCTTTCTTT. Encoded protein: CASRGTGNTEAFF.

Comment on this clonotype: A much larger clone lies one base from this, so it may be a read error. CDR3 sequence (DNA): TGCTGTGCTAGAGAGGGAATAAGAACAGGGGTCGGGGAGCTGTTTTTT. This codes for CCAREGIRTGVGELFF. The V and J genes are TRBV20-1 and TRBJ2-2; 7 nucleotides match TRBD1. Germline-derived CDR1 and CDR2 are DFQATT and SNEGSKA (reference sequence). This CDR3 is 16 amino acids long.

This clonotype showed up just a few times. This chain links TRBV29-1 with TRBJ1-3; TRBD1 might be the D (6 bases). Looked up from germline, CDR1 is SQVTM and CDR2 is ANQGSEA. This CDR3 spans 13 amino acids. With 0 bases removed from V and 3 bases from J, the gap between germline ends came to 6 bases. The CDR3 is CSVEDRGGNTIYF. CDR3 DNA sequence: TGCAGCGTTGAAGACAGGGGTGGAAACACCATATATTTT.

This clonotype was detected many times. The chain carries TRBV20-1 and TRBJ2-7, with D maybe TRBD1 (6 bases). The V gene lost 3 bases and the J gene lost 2 bases, with 11 bases spanning the gap. CDR3 size: 13 residues. Looked up from germline, CDR1 is DFQATT and CDR2 is SNEGSKA (reference sequence). This CDR3 is CSASGQNAYEQYF. The DNA of the CDR3 is TGCAGTGCTAGCGGACAGAACGCCTACGAGCAGTACTTC.

In DNA, the CDR3 is TGTGCCAGCAGTTATCAACAGGGACAAGAGACCCAGTACTTC. As protein: CASSYQQGQETQYF. The chain uses TRBV12-3 or TRBV12-4 and TRBJ2-5, with D possibly TRBD1 on 6 matching bases. Trimming stripped 4 bases from V and 2 bases from J, with 11 bases between. CDR3 length: 14 amino acids.

This clonotype was seen repeatedly, ten times or more. This rearrangement joins TRBV12-3 or TRBV12-4 to TRBJ1-5; D remains ambiguous. The CDR3 has 12 residues. The V and J ends lost 2 bases and 3 bases respectively, with 2 bases between them. The CDR3 DNA follows: TGTGCCAGCAGTTTACCCAATCAGCCCCAGCATTTT. It is translated as CASSLPNQPQHF.

The CDR3 nucleotides read TGCAGCGCATGGGACAGGGGGCGCGAGGGGGATACGCAGTATTTT. Residues: CSAWDRGREGDTQYF. The rearrangement links TRBV29-1 to TRBJ2-3, with 12 positions matching TRBD1. Germline V gene sequence: CDR1 SQVTM, CDR2 ANQGSEA. After removal of 7 bases from V and 6 bases from J, the junction contained 11 bases not matched to a gene. This CDR3 has 15 amino acids.

This rearrangement joins TRBV6-1 to TRBJ1-1, with D perhaps matching TRBD1 (6 bases). V was trimmed by 6 bases and J by 2 bases, leaving 22 bases between them. CDR1 and CDR2 from the germline V gene are MNHNS and SASEGT. CDR3 length: 17 amino acids. This CDR3 reads CASRTGWVDSGNTEAFF. The CDR3 DNA sequence: TGTGCCAGCAGAACAGGGTGGGTTGATTCGGGAAACACTGAAGCTTTCTTT.

V is TRBV7-9 and J is TRBJ1-1; 9 bases match TRBD1. Trimming took 3 bases from V and 8 from J; bases not matched to a gene: 1. The V gene's germline CDR1 is SEHNR and CDR2 FQNEAQ (reference sequence). The CDR3 is 12 amino acids. The CDR3 sequence is CASSFTGGEAFF. CDR3 sequence (DNA): TGTGCCAGCAGCTTTACAGGGGGCGAAGCTTTCTTT.

A few counts support this clonotype. The CDR3 DNA reads as TGTGCCAGCAGTCGGATACAGGGTGGGATCACTGAAGCTTTCTTT. Its translation: CASSRIQGGITEAFF. This chain uses TRBV6-1 with TRBJ1-1, with D tentatively TRBD1 (6 bases). Trimming stripped 5 bases from V and 4 bases from J, with 17 bases between. Germline V gene sequence: CDR1 MNHNS, CDR2 SASEGT. There are 15 residues in the CDR3.

Concerning this clonotype itself: One end of the junction is discordant with germline, which a read error may explain. The rearrangement joins TRBV2 to TRBJ2-2, with D perhaps TRBD2 (5 bases). Germline V gene data show CDR1 as SNHLY and CDR2 as FYNNEI. The CDR3 loop spans 18 amino acids. The CDR3 bases are TGTACCAGCAGTTTACCGAGCGGAGGATACCTACCCCACGGGGAGCTGTTTTTT. Protein product: CTSSLPSGGYLPHGELFF. Based on the CDR3 plus reference TRBV2 and TRBJ2-2, the full variable domain is EPEVTQTPSHQVTQMGQEVILRCVPISNHLYFYWYRQILGQKVEFLVSFYNNEISEKSEIFDDQFSVERPDGSNFTLKIRSTKLEDSAMYFCTSSLPSGGYLPHGELFFGEGSRLTVL.

This clonotype was seen at least ten times. J is TRBJ2-1 and V is TRBV4-3, with D perhaps given as TRBD1 or TRBD2 (5 bases each). Germline values: CDR1 LGHNA, CDR2 YSLEER. The CDR3 runs 15 residues. Trimming pared 0 bases from V and 6 bases from J, leaving 12 bases between. The chain's CDR3 is CASSQDGTGVNEQFF. As DNA, the CDR3 is TGCGCCAGCAGCCAAGACGGGACCGGTGTCAATGAGCAGTTCTTC.

This sequence joins TRBV28 and TRBJ2-3, with TRBD2 identical over 15 bases. The CDR3 runs to 21 residues. Germline values: CDR1 MDHEN, CDR2 SYDVKM. With V trimmed by 3 bases and J by 2 bases, 15 bases remained unmatched. CDR3 residues: CASSFTRTSGRAGGITDTQYF. For the CDR3, the DNA is TGTGCCAGCAGTTTCACGAGGACTAGCGGGAGGGCCGGCGGTATCACAGATACGCAGTATTTT.

This clonotype was counted only a few times. The rearrangement joins TRBV10-3 to TRBJ2-7; TRBD1 might be the D (5 bases). Deletions cut 7 bases from V and 4 bases from J, with 11 bases between. The CDR3 loop spans 12 amino acids. Germline V lookup: CDR1 ENHRY, CDR2 SYGVKD. The CDR3 is CAITYQGYEQYF. The CDR3 bases are TGTGCCATCACATACCAGGGTTACGAGCAGTACTTC.

This clonotype appeared a few times. This rearrangement joins TRBV20-1 to TRBJ2-1, with 8 bases fitting TRBD2. The CDR3 consists of 18 residues. Germline V gene lookup returns CDR1 DFQATT and CDR2 SNEGSKA (reference sequence). J gave up 7 bases and V 4 bases, and 21 bases lay outside the gene matches. The CDR3 here is CSATPPLSGSGSWNEQFF. DNA for the CDR3: TGCAGTGCTACTCCCCCCCTCTCGGGGAGCGGGAGTTGGAATGAGCAGTTCTTC.

This clonotype was observed many times. V gene TRBV6-5 combines with J gene TRBJ2-1; TRBD2 aligns across 11 bases. Germline V gene sequence: CDR1 MNHEY, CDR2 SVGAGI. V dropped 2 bases and J dropped 3; count of bases not matched to a gene: 3. The length of the CDR3 is 16 residues. The CDR3 bases are TGTGCCAGCAGTTACCCCGGGACTAGCGGCTACAATGAGCAGTTCTTC. Its translation is CASSYPGTSGYNEQFF.

This clonotype was counted many times. The chain couples TRBV20-1 to TRBJ2-3, with no clear D. Germline assignment: CDR1 DFQATT and CDR2 SNEGSKA (reference sequence). Between the trimmed V and J ends, which lost 1 base and 1 base, there was a span of 15 bases. CDR3 length: 16 amino acids. The CDR3: CSARGFTASGTDTQYF. In nucleotides, the CDR3 is TGCAGTGCTAGAGGTTTCACAGCCAGTGGCACAGATACGCAGTATTTT.

In this sample, this clonotype turned up a few times. J is TRBJ2-7 and V is TRBV14, with D possibly called TRBD1 or TRBD2 (5 bases each). The CDR3 consists of 15 residues. Germline lookup yields CDR1 SGHDN and CDR2 FVKESK. Trimming took off 0 bases at V and 3 bases at J, with 12 bases between the two ends. The CDR3 DNA follows: TGTGCCAGCAGCCAAGATGGGGGACGCCACTACGAGCAGTACTTC. It is translated as CASSQDGGRHYEQYF.

This chain uses TRBV5-1 with TRBJ2-3; 16 bases map to TRBD2. Germline V gives CDR1 SGHRS, CDR2 YFSETQ. V dropped 1 base and J dropped 6; count of bases not matched to a gene: 8. The CDR3 is made up of 18 amino acids. The CDR3, as DNA: TGCGCCAGCAGCTTGATTGGGACTAGCGGGAGGGCCGAGGATACGCAGTATTTT. This gives the protein CASSLIGTSGRAEDTQYF.

This clonotype was seen many times. The chain joins TRBV10-3 to TRBJ2-1; D unresolved. The CDR3 length is 11 residues. V was pared by 2 bases and J by 6 bases, with 2 bases between. The germline CDR1 and CDR2 sequences are ENHRY and SYGVKD. In DNA, the CDR3 is TGTGCCATCAGTGAGCGCAATGAGCAGTTCTTC. Its translation: CAISERNEQFF.

This clonotype was picked up many times. This rearrangement joins TRBV3-1 to TRBJ1-2; D remains ambiguous. The CDR3 length is 15 residues. Trimming took 6 bases from V and 7 from J, leaving 21 bases between them. CDR1 LGHDT and CDR2 YNNKEL come from the germline V gene (reference sequence). CDR3 nucleotide sequence: TGTGCCAGCAGGGCATCCTCCCCCCAAGGTCGTGGCTACACCTTC. Translating gives CASRASSPQGRGYTF.

This clonotype has just a few counts. This chain links TRBV9 with TRBJ2-7; unclear D gene. CDR1 and CDR2 from the germline V gene are SGDLS and YYNGEE. The ends were cut back, 0 bases at V and 1 base at J, with 8 bases in the middle. CDR3 length equals 14 residues. In nucleotides, the CDR3 is TGTGCCAGCAGCGTAGGGGTGGGGTCCTACGAGCAGTACTTC. This encodes CASSVGVGSYEQYF.

In its sample, this clonotype was seen a few times. The rearrangement uses TRBV4-3 and TRBJ2-1; 9 bases line up with TRBD2. The germline CDR1 and CDR2 sequences are LGHNA and YSLEER. Trimming cost V 1 base and J 7 bases; bases outside gene matches: 14. The CDR3 length is 18 residues. Here the CDR3 reads CASSQAPSIAGDGNEQFF. The CDR3 bases are TGCGCCAGCAGCCAAGCCCCTTCTATAGCGGGAGACGGAAATGAGCAGTTCTTC.

This clonotype appeared many times. The chain is built from TRBV12-3 or TRBV12-4 and TRBJ2-5; no definite D call. Between the trimmed V and J ends, which lost 5 bases and 2 bases, there was a span of 9 bases. The length of the CDR3 is 13 residues. This CDR3 is CASSPSPQETQYF. The CDR3 bases are TGTGCCAGCAGTCCTTCCCCTCAAGAGACCCAGTACTTC.

This clonotype was counted only a few times. The genes are TRBV7-2 and TRBJ2-7; 8 bases line up with TRBD2. Germline V lookup: CDR1 SGHTA, CDR2 FQGNSA. The CDR3 contains 14 residues. The J segment lost 5 bases and the V segment lost 5 bases, leaving 8 bases of the junction unmatched. CDR3 sequence: CASSLSGGRNEQYF. The CDR3 nucleotides read TGTGCCAGCAGCCTCTCGGGAGGGCGGAACGAGCAGTACTTC. The variable domain in full, completed from reference TRBV7-2 and TRBJ2-7, reads GAGVSQSPSNKVTEKGKDVELRCDPISGHTALYWYRQSLGQGLEFLIYFQGNSAPDKSGLPSDRFSAERTGGSVSTLTIQRTQQEDSAVYLCASSLSGGRNEQYFGPGTRLTVT.

Turning to this clonotype: Germline is not matched at one junction end, which may reflect a read error. The genes are TRBV6-5 and TRBJ2-3; 10 bases map to TRBD2. In germline, CDR1 is MNHEY, CDR2 SVGAGI. There are 15 residues in the CDR3. This CDR3 reads CASSYEASGSGTQCF. In nucleotides, the CDR3 is TGTGCCAGCAGTTACGAAGCTAGCGGGAGTGGGACGCAGTGTTTT.

This chain links TRBV20-1 with TRBJ2-1; the match to TRBD2 covers 12 bases. Trimming cost V 0 bases and J 4 bases; bases outside gene matches: 13. The CDR3 totals 19 residues. CDR1 is DFQATT and CDR2 is SNEGSKA in the germline V gene (reference sequence). Written as DNA, the CDR3 is TGCAGTGCTAGAGATCTGAGACTAGCGGGAGAGTGGGGTTACAATGAGCAGTTCTTC. Its protein is CSARDLRLAGEWGYNEQFF.

The chain couples TRBV20-1 to TRBJ2-1; possible D gene TRBD2, 5 bases. This CDR3 contains 14 residues. The V gene lost 4 bases and the J gene lost 4 bases, with 14 bases spanning the gap. Germline CDR1 reads DFQATT; CDR2 reads SNEGSKA (reference sequence). CDR3 sequence: CSATVLVDYNEQFF. In nucleotides, the CDR3 is TGCAGTGCTACAGTACTAGTCGATTACAATGAGCAGTTCTTC.

The chain combines TRBV5-1 with TRBJ2-1; the match to TRBD2 covers 9 bases. This CDR3 comprises 15 residues. Per germline, CDR1 SGHRS and CDR2 YFSETQ. V trimming: 4 bases; J trimming: 5 bases; junction bases outside the gene matches: 7. CDR3 in DNA: TGCGCCAGCAGCCTATTAGCGGGGGCCAACAATGAGCAGTTCTTC. Translating it yields CASSLLAGANNEQFF.